Each of the 28 T cell receptor beta chains below was sequenced from the same sample in a study of blood T cell repertoires in COVID-19. The protocol was immunoSEQ multiplex PCR, while the TCRdb copy is restricted to in-frame clones and leaves out a portion. The table has around 300,000 clones, 85% to 90% seen once; the top ten hold about a tenth. Sequencing was performed on PBMCs or T cells enriched from blood (not recorded which). The receptors originated from a woman aged 25 to 39 who had recovered from COVID-19.

This rearrangement joins TRBV13 to TRBJ1-1; the match to TRBD1 covers 9 bases. Germline-derived CDR1 and CDR2 are PRHDT and FYEKMQ (reference sequence). J was trimmed by 5 bases and V by 1 base; bases with no gene match: 2. This CDR3 is built from 14 residues. The CDR3 coding sequence is TGTGCCAGCAGCTTAGCGGGACAGGGAACTGAAGCTTTCTTT. The encoded protein is CASSLAGQGTEAFF.

The rearrangement joins TRBV2 to TRBJ2-3; D uncertain. Germline V CDR1 and CDR2: SNHLY, FYNNEI. The length of the CDR3 is 13 residues. V was pared by 6 bases and J by 0 bases, with 7 bases between. The CDR3 nucleotides are TGTGCCAGCAGAAAGACTAGCACAGATACGCAGTATTTT. It codes for CASRKTSTDTQYF.

J is TRBJ2-7 and V is TRBV4-1; TRBD2 aligns across 13 bases. Trimming at V came to 4 bases and at J to 2 bases, leaving 5 bases not matched to a gene. Per germline, CDR1 MGHRA and CDR2 YSYEKL. The length of the CDR3 is 16 residues. CDR3 sequence: CASSLSGLAGPYEQYF. Written as DNA, the CDR3 is TGCGCCAGCAGCCTTTCGGGACTAGCGGGACCCTACGAGCAGTACTTC.

This clone was seen only once. The chain combines TRBV4-3 with TRBJ1-4, with D unresolved. The CDR3 is 16 amino acids. Germline V gives CDR1 LGHNA, CDR2 YSLEER. Deletions cut 0 bases from V and 7 bases from J, with 15 bases between. CDR3 amino acids: CASSQDLSSVAEKLFF. DNA of the CDR3: TGCGCCAGCAGCCAAGATTTGAGTTCTGTAGCTGAAAAACTGTTTTTT.

The CDR3 coding sequence is TGTGCCAGTAGTTCTTTCGAGGATTCACCCCTCCACTTT. Its translation: CASSSFEDSPLHF. The rearrangement uses TRBV19 and TRBJ1-6; no clear D gene. The CDR3 is made up of 13 amino acids. Trimming took 5 bases from V and 8 from J, leaving 10 bases between them. Germline loops: CDR1 LNHDA, CDR2 SQIVND (reference sequence).

This clone was seen just once. The CDR3 is CASSLGQGWTDTQYF. The CDR3 DNA sequence: TGTGCCAGCAGCCTCGGACAGGGGTGGACAGATACGCAGTATTTT. The chain combines TRBV3-1 (or the pseudogene TRBV3-2) with TRBJ2-3; TRBD1 agrees at 9 bases. Trimming removed 4 bases from V and 3 bases from J; junction bases left unmatched: 5. Germline CDR1 reads LGHDT; CDR2 reads YNNKEL (reference sequence). The CDR3 runs 15 residues.

V and J are TRBV19 and TRBJ1-4; 10 bases fit TRBD1. The CDR3 spans 14 residues. Per the germline V gene, CDR1 is LNHDA and CDR2 is SQIVND (reference sequence). The V gene end was trimmed by 5 bases and the J gene end by 8 bases; junction bases not matched to a gene: 5. For the CDR3, the DNA is TGTGCCAGTAGTCTGGGACAGGGGTTCGAAAAACTGTTTTTT. This translates into CASSLGQGFEKLFF.

The genes are TRBV30 and TRBJ1-2; D is ambiguous. Germline values: CDR1 GTSNPN, CDR2 SVGIG (reference sequence). The CDR3 totals 12 residues. Trimming took off 4 bases at V and 2 bases at J, with 8 bases between the two ends. CDR3 nucleotides: TGTGCCTGGACGGAGCAAAACTATGGCTACACCTTC. The encoded protein is CAWTEQNYGYTF.

The CDR3 coding sequence is TGTGCCAGCGGGTCACAGGGCCTCTCTGGGGCCAACGTCCTGACTTTC. This gives the protein CASGSQGLSGANVLTF. This chain connects TRBV28 to TRBJ2-6, with D possibly matching TRBD1 (6 bases). Trimming shortened V by 8 bases and J by 0 bases, and 14 bases separated the two germline ends. The CDR3 length is 16 residues. Germline-derived CDR1 and CDR2 are MDHEN and SYDVKM. The full variable domain, with the rest looked up from reference TRBV28 and TRBJ2-6, is DVKVTQSSRYLVKRTGEKVFLECVQDMDHENMFWYRQDPGLGLRLIYFSYDVKMKEKGDIPEGYSVSREKKERFSLILESASTNQTSMYLCASGSQGLSGANVLTFGAGSRLTVL.

This clone showed up just a few times. V gene TRBV7-6 combines with J gene TRBJ1-3, with D hard to call. This CDR3 has 16 amino acids. Germline lookup yields CDR1 SGHVS and CDR2 FNYEAQ. The germline V and J ends were trimmed by 1 base and 0 bases, with 10 bases remaining between them. CDR3 nucleotides: TGTGCCAGCAGCTTAGTCCAAGCGTACTCTGGAAACACCATATATTTT. It yields the protein CASSLVQAYSGNTIYF.

This clone was detected only once. Other DNA sequences in the sample encode the same CDR3. J is TRBJ1-6 and V is TRBV5-1; tentative D call: TRBD1 (5 bases). Germline V lookup: CDR1 SGHRS, CDR2 YFSETQ. The V end was cut by 4 bases, the J end by 0 bases, with 8 bases between. This CDR3 has 15 amino acids. For the CDR3, the DNA is TGCGCCAGCAGCGACAGAAGCTCCTATAATTCACCCCTCCACTTT. This gives the protein CASSDRSSYNSPLHF.

The chain has TRBV27 and TRBJ1-2, with a weak D call TRBD1 (6 bases). This CDR3 contains 15 residues. Germline loops: CDR1 MNHEY, CDR2 SMNVEV (reference sequence). V was shortened by 5 bases and J by 9 bases, with 22 bases between the two germline ends. The CDR3 DNA reads as TGTGCCAGCAGTAGACCAGGGGCCCGAACTATGAGCTACACCTTC. It yields the protein CASSRPGARTMSYTF.

The rearrangement links TRBV18 to TRBJ1-2; D remains ambiguous. Germline V gene lookup returns CDR1 KGHSH and CDR2 LQKENI. Trimming shortened V by 3 bases and J by 4 bases, and 12 bases separated the two germline ends. The CDR3 spans 14 residues. The CDR3 bases are TGTGCCAGCTCACCCGACGAGGCGTTCTATGGCTACACCTTC. Its translation is CASSPDEAFYGYTF.

The rearrangement links TRBV19 to TRBJ1-2; 7 positions agree with TRBD1. This CDR3 spans 14 amino acids. V shed 5 bases and J 5 bases; nucleotides not matched to a gene: 8. The germline gives CDR1 LNHDA, CDR2 SQIVND (reference sequence). The CDR3 DNA is TGTGCCAGTAGTCCCCCGACAGGGCCGTATGGCTACACCTTC. This sequence encodes CASSPPTGPYGYTF. Looking up the rest from reference TRBV19 and TRBJ1-2 gives the full variable domain: DGGITQSPKYLFRKEGQNVTLSCEQNLNHDAMYWYRQDPGQGLRLIYYSQIVNDFQKGDIAEGYSVSREKKESFPLTVTSAQKNPTAFYLCASSPPTGPYGYTFGSGTRLTVV.

The gene calls are TRBV2 and TRBJ2-5; no clear D gene. This CDR3 contains 13 residues. Per germline, CDR1 SNHLY and CDR2 FYNNEI. Trimming left V 11 bases short and J 2 bases short, with 15 bases between. CDR3 region: CAVPLGPQETQYF. In DNA form, the CDR3 reads TGTGCCGTCCCTCTAGGTCCTCAAGAGACCCAGTACTTC.

The CDR3: CASSKREQALNQPQHF. DNA for the CDR3: TGTGCCAGCAGCAAAAGAGAACAGGCCCTCAATCAGCCCCAGCATTTT. J is TRBJ1-5 and V is TRBV21-1; the D call of TRBD1 is as the table states it, not checked on the DNA. TRBV21-1 is termed a pseudogene. This CDR3 has 16 residues.

This clone was seen just once. This chain connects TRBV28 to TRBJ2-7; D unclear. Germline CDR1 is MDHEN and CDR2 is SYDVKM. V shed 5 bases and J shed 2 bases, with 10 bases lying between them. This CDR3 spans 13 amino acids. The CDR3 DNA is TGTGCCAGCAGTCGCTACCAAACCTACGAGCAGTACTTC. This gives the protein CASSRYQTYEQYF.

V gene TRBV6-5 combines with J gene TRBJ2-3, with unresolved D. Trimming left V 6 bases short and J 11 bases short, with 24 bases between. The CDR3 runs to 15 residues. CDR1 MNHEY and CDR2 SVGAGI come from the germline V gene. The CDR3, as DNA: TGTGCCAGCAGGGCGGAACACCATAGCATGTATGGGCAGTATTTT. It is translated as CASRAEHHSMYGQYF.

The chain uses TRBV12-3 or TRBV12-4 and TRBJ2-5; D might be TRBD2 (5 bases). Deletions cut 5 bases from V and 5 bases from J, with 9 bases between. This CDR3 is built from 12 residues. CDR3 protein: CASSTSWETQYF. Written as DNA, the CDR3 is TGTGCCAGCAGTACTAGTTGGGAGACCCAGTACTTC.

The chain recombines TRBV5-1 with TRBJ2-7; TRBD1 agrees at 7 bases. Losses at the gene ends were 6 bases for V and 0 bases for J; bases not matched to a gene: 6. The CDR3 has 14 amino acids. Germline V gene sequence: CDR1 SGHRS, CDR2 YFSETQ. CDR3 DNA sequence: TGCGCCAGCAAAGGGACAGCGAACTCCTACGAGCAGTACTTC. Amino acid sequence: CASKGTANSYEQYF.

This chain connects TRBV28 to TRBJ2-1; D is ambiguous. The CDR3 contains 17 residues. Germline CDR1 and CDR2: MDHEN and SYDVKM. V lost 0 bases, J lost 5 bases, and 17 bases lay in between. DNA of the CDR3: TGTGCCAGCAGTTTATGGCCCCCGTCCTTTCAGGACAATGAGCAGTTCTTC. This sequence encodes CASSLWPPSFQDNEQFF. The whole variable domain, filled in from reference TRBV28 and TRBJ2-1, reads DVKVTQSSRYLVKRTGEKVFLECVQDMDHENMFWYRQDPGLGLRLIYFSYDVKMKEKGDIPEGYSVSREKKERFSLILESASTNQTSMYLCASSLWPPSFQDNEQFFGPGTRLTVL.

The chain carries TRBV5-6 and TRBJ2-1; 11 bases line up with TRBD2. Per germline, CDR1 SGHDT and CDR2 YYEEEE. The CDR3 covers 17 residues. With V trimmed by 0 bases and J by 4 bases, 6 bases remained unmatched. In DNA, the CDR3 is TGTGCCAGCAGCTTGGCTTTAGCGGGAGGGTCTTACAATGAGCAGTTCTTC. Translated, it gives CASSLALAGGSYNEQFF.

Note on this clone: The CDR3 end shows no conserved phenylalanine or tryptophan, and so a read error is likely. This chain uses TRBV9 with TRBJ1-2; D is possibly TRBD1 (6 bases). The CDR3 has 15 residues. Germline CDR1 reads SGDLS; CDR2 reads YYNGEE. Between the trimmed V and J ends, which lost 4 bases and 2 bases, there was a span of 15 bases. The DNA of the CDR3 is TGTGCCAGCAGCCTACAAGGGGGTCGAAACTATGGCTACACCCTC. Translated, it gives CASSLQGGRNYGYTL.

The chain carries TRBV28 and TRBJ2-7, with D perhaps matching TRBD1 (5 bases). Between the trimmed V and J ends, which lost 3 bases and 2 bases, there was a span of 14 bases. The CDR3 extends over 15 amino acids. Per the germline V gene, CDR1 is MDHEN and CDR2 is SYDVKM. CDR3 protein: CASSFGAPSTYEQYF. CDR3 nucleotide sequence: TGTGCCAGCAGTTTTGGGGCACCTTCTACCTACGAGCAGTACTTC.

The chain employs TRBV6-5 and TRBJ2-7, with 9 bases that match TRBD1. CDR1 and CDR2 (germline): MNHEY, SVGAGI. The length of the CDR3 is 14 residues. The V segment lost 2 bases and the J segment 4 bases; nucleotides outside the gene matches: 3. The CDR3 DNA sequence: TGTGCCAGCAGTTACGGCGGGACAGGGTACGAGCAGTACTTC. Amino acids: CASSYGGTGYEQYF.

V and J are TRBV11-2 and TRBJ2-7; 11 bases align to TRBD2. Germline CDR1 SGHAT, CDR2 FQNNGV. Losses at the gene ends were 1 base for V and 3 bases for J; bases not matched to a gene: 5. This CDR3 has 16 amino acids. The CDR3 sequence is CASSLVVLAGGYEQYF. The CDR3, as DNA: TGTGCCAGCAGCTTAGTTGTCCTAGCGGGAGGCTACGAGCAGTACTTC.

The rearrangement joins TRBV7-8 to TRBJ1-5, with 8 bases lining up with TRBD1. Germline CDR1 and CDR2: SGHVS and FQNEAQ. The CDR3 sequence is 15 residues long. With 1 base clipped from V and 9 bases from J, the junction kept 8 bases outside the gene matches. CDR3 sequence (DNA): TGTGCCAGCAGCTTAGACCAGGGGGCGCTTTGGCCCCAGCATTTT. Protein sequence: CASSLDQGALWPQHF.

V gene TRBV29-1 combines with J gene TRBJ2-7; 10 positions agree with TRBD2. The ends lost 7 bases at V and 6 bases at J; junction bases unmatched: 6. The CDR3 loop spans 12 amino acids. CDR1 is SQVTM, CDR2 ANQGSEA, per germline. The CDR3 is CSGWLAGGEQYF. CDR3 nucleotides: TGCAGCGGCTGGTTAGCGGGAGGCGAGCAGTACTTC.